The 10 T cell receptor beta chains in this list originate from one sample, sequenced in a study of blood T cell repertoires in COVID-19. TCRdb's copy holds only in-frame clones and misses some; the assay was immunoSEQ multiplex PCR. This sample yields about 180,000 clones, of which roughly nine tenths are seen a single time; approximately 2.1% belongs to the top ten. The sequenced sample consisted of peripheral blood. These receptors came from a man aged 18 to 29 who had recovered from COVID-19.

This rearrangement joins TRBV6-1 to TRBJ1-1; tentative D call: TRBD1 (5 bases). CDR3 length equals 16 residues. Germline V lookup: CDR1 MNHNS, CDR2 SASEGT. The germline V and J ends were trimmed by 2 bases and 0 bases, with 13 bases remaining between them. CDR3 DNA sequence: TGTGCCAGCAGTGAAAGGGGTCGAAGGGTGAACACTGAAGCTTTCTTT. Translation: CASSERGRRVNTEAFF.

The chain employs TRBV9 and TRBJ2-1; D may be TRBD2 (6 bases). Trimming took off 0 bases at V and 6 bases at J, with 13 bases between the two ends. Germline V gene sequence: CDR1 SGDLS, CDR2 YYNGEE. This CDR3 comprises 15 residues. In DNA form, the CDR3 reads TGTGCCAGCAGCGTAGAGTTAGCCGGGAGCAATGAGCAGTTCTTC. Amino acids: CASSVELAGSNEQFF.

The chain employs TRBV5-1 and TRBJ2-1, with TRBD2 matching over 13 bases. J was trimmed by 8 bases and V by 0 bases; bases with no gene match: 2. Germline lookup yields CDR1 SGHRS and CDR2 YFSETQ. The CDR3 loop spans 15 amino acids. DNA for the CDR3: TGCGCCAGCAGCTTGGAGGGACTAGCGGGATATGAGCAGTTCTTC. As protein: CASSLEGLAGYEQFF.

This chain links TRBV10-2 with TRBJ2-7; the match to TRBD2 covers 14 bases. The CDR3 covers 20 residues. V gave up 3 bases and J gave up 4 bases; unmatched junction bases: 17. Germline V gives CDR1 WSHSY, CDR2 SAAADI. CDR3 residues: CASSDYGTSGSLPLRYEQYF. In DNA form, the CDR3 reads TGCGCCAGCAGTGATTACGGGACTAGCGGGAGCCTCCCGCTTCGTTACGAGCAGTACTTC.

The rearrangement joins TRBV7-9 to TRBJ2-1, with TRBD2 matching over 11 bases. From germline, CDR1 is SEHNR and CDR2 FQNEAQ (reference sequence). The CDR3 has 18 amino acids. V was clipped by 5 bases and J by 0 bases; unmatched bases: 9. This CDR3 is CASSPRLAGYSSYNEQFF. The CDR3 DNA is TGTGCCAGCAGCCCTCGACTAGCGGGGTATTCCTCCTACAATGAGCAGTTCTTC.

The V and J genes are TRBV18 and TRBJ2-5; D is unresolved. The germline gives CDR1 KGHSH, CDR2 LQKENI. The CDR3 length is 13 residues. V lost 7 bases to trimming and J lost 4 bases, with 13 bases between them. The CDR3 protein is CASFLTTGETQYF. Written as DNA, the CDR3 is TGTGCCAGCTTCCTCACCACGGGAGAGACCCAGTACTTC.

The J gene is TRBJ2-1, the V gene TRBV29-1, with D possibly being TRBD2 (5 bases). This CDR3 has 10 amino acids. V lost 4 bases to trimming and J lost 15 bases, with 13 bases between them. Germline V CDR1 and CDR2: SQVTM, ANQGSEA. The CDR3 reads CSVGGLEGFF. The CDR3 region has the DNA TGCAGCGTTGGTGGGCTAGAGGGGTTCTTC.

This clone appeared once. The chain joins TRBV2 to TRBJ2-5; possibly TRBD1 for D (6 bases). This CDR3 spans 18 amino acids. From germline, CDR1 is SNHLY and CDR2 FYNNEI. The V end was cut by 2 bases, the J end by 4 bases, with 23 bases between. The chain's CDR3 is CASSEFQGRREKGETQYF. The CDR3 DNA sequence: TGTGCCAGCAGTGAATTCCAGGGGCGACGGGAAAAGGGAGAGACCCAGTACTTC.

This clone was observed a single time. The V call is TRBV25-1, the J call TRBJ1-1, with D possibly being TRBD1 (6 bases). The CDR3 covers 14 residues. Germline V gives CDR1 MGHDK, CDR2 SYGVNS. V dropped 2 bases and J dropped 2 bases, with 9 bases sitting between them. Here the CDR3 reads CASSEVRGNTEAFF. The CDR3 nucleotides read TGTGCCAGCAGTGAAGTCAGGGGAAACACTGAAGCTTTCTTT.

The chain has TRBV9 and TRBJ1-1, with D perhaps TRBD1 (6 bases). CDR1 and CDR2 from the germline V gene are SGDLS and YYNGEE. V gave up 0 bases and J gave up 5 bases, with 14 bases separating them. The CDR3 has 15 amino acids. DNA for the CDR3: TGTGCCAGCAGCGTAGAGGGGACGAGGGGGACTGAAGCTTTCTTT. It translates to CASSVEGTRGTEAFF.